A single sample is the source of the 22 T cell receptor beta chains below, sequenced in a study of beta chain features in type 1 diabetes. Expressed TCRB transcripts were sequenced because the isolated RNA had all been reverse transcribed beforehand. Here immunoSEQ multiplex PCR was the method, and the copy in TCRdb shows in-frame clones only, minus some. This sample has under 300,000 clones; 8% occur once, and the top ten carry more than 0.8%. The source material was central memory CD4+ T cells from blood. The source is a woman younger than 35 in good health.

This clone has only a few counts. The genes are TRBV16 and TRBJ2-1; unclear D gene. CDR3 length: 15 residues. The germline V and J ends were trimmed by 0 bases and 3 bases, with 9 bases remaining between them. Per germline, CDR1 KGHSY and CDR2 FQNENV. The CDR3 loop reads CASSQSAGNYNEQFF. The CDR3 nucleotides are TGTGCCAGCAGCCAATCGGCAGGAAACTACAATGAGCAGTTCTTC. The full variable domain, its missing parts supplied by reference TRBV16 and TRBJ2-1, is GEEVAQTPKHLVRGEGQKAKLYCAPIKGHSYVFWYQQVLKNEFKFLISFQNENVFDETGMPKERFSAKCLPNSPCSLEIQATKLEDSAVYFCASSQSAGNYNEQFFGPGTRLTVL.

V and J are TRBV10-3 and TRBJ2-3, with TRBD1 matching 8 bases. The J segment lost 5 bases and the V segment lost 3 bases, leaving 4 bases of the junction unmatched. CDR3 length: 14 amino acids. The germline gives CDR1 ENHRY, CDR2 SYGVKD. The CDR3 DNA sequence: TGTGCCATCAGTGATCAGGGGGCGAGAGATACGCAGTATTTT. Translated: CAISDQGARDTQYF.

This clone was detected only a few times. The rearrangement joins TRBV27 to TRBJ1-1; TRBD1 matches 9 bases. The CDR3 totals 12 residues. Germline trimming cut 6 bases from V and 11 bases from J; bases unmatched to any gene: 7. Germline CDR1 is MNHEY and CDR2 is SMNVEV (reference sequence). The CDR3 reads CASRGTGTGAFF. The CDR3 nucleotides are TGTGCCAGCAGGGGTACCGGGACAGGGGCTTTCTTT.

This clone was recorded a few times. The genes are TRBV7-2 and TRBJ2-6, with D possibly being TRBD1 or TRBD2 (5 bases each). Germline values: CDR1 SGHTA, CDR2 FQGNSA. V gave up 6 bases and J gave up 0 bases, with 15 bases separating them. The CDR3 is 17 residues long. For the CDR3, the DNA is TGTGCCAGCAGTGGCCCAAGAGGGGCCTCTGGGGCCAACGTCCTGACTTTC. Its protein product is CASSGPRGASGANVLTF. The full variable domain, rest sourced from reference TRBV7-2 and TRBJ2-6, is GAGVSQSPSNKVTEKGKDVELRCDPISGHTALYWYRQSLGQGLEFLIYFQGNSAPDKSGLPSDRFSAERTGGSVSTLTIQRTQQEDSAVYLCASSGPRGASGANVLTFGAGSRLTVL.

The table lists this clone with many counts. The CDR3 protein is CASSSGLGYGEQYV. Here the CDR3 DNA reads TGTGCCAGCAGCTCAGGACTGGGATATGGGGAGCAGTACGTC. This chain uses TRBV7-9 with TRBJ2-7; tentatively, D is TRBD2 (5 bases). V shed 4 bases and J shed 7 bases, with 17 bases lying between them. Germline V gene sequence: CDR1 SEHNR, CDR2 FQNEAQ (reference sequence). This CDR3 spans 14 amino acids.

The CDR3 DNA follows: TGTGCCAGCACTGTTTCCTGGGGCGAGGGAGAGACCCAGTACTTC. It translates to CASTVSWGEGETQYF. The chain joins TRBV5-8 to TRBJ2-5; either TRBD1 or TRBD2 may supply D (5 bases each). The CDR3 runs to 15 residues. V was pared by 6 bases and J by 4 bases, with 19 bases between. CDR1 and CDR2 from the germline V gene are SGHTS and YDEGEE.

This clone has more than one count but fewer than ten. Written as DNA, the CDR3 is TGTGCCAGCAGCCCCGGGACAGGGAATGGCTACACCTTC. Its protein is CASSPGTGNGYTF. The chain carries TRBV7-3 and TRBJ1-2; 9 bases fit TRBD1. With V trimmed by 5 bases and J by 6 bases, 4 bases remained unmatched. The CDR3 is 13 residues long. Germline CDR1 reads SGHTA; CDR2 reads FQGTGA. The full variable domain, its missing parts supplied by reference TRBV7-3 and TRBJ1-2, is GAGVSQTPSNKVTEKGKYVELRCDPISGHTALYWYRQSLGQGPEFLIYFQGTGAADDSGLPNDRFFAVRPEGSVSTLKIQRTERGDSAVYLCASSPGTGNGYTFGSGTRLTVV.

The rearrangement links TRBV7-2 to TRBJ1-2; D is unclear. V was cut by 8 bases and J by 3 bases, with 16 bases left in between. Germline assignment: CDR1 SGHTA and CDR2 FQGNSA. The CDR3 has 14 residues. For the CDR3, the DNA is TGTGCCAGCTCGCTTGGTCTCTGGGACTATGGCTACACCTTC. It translates to CASSLGLWDYGYTF.

This clone was recorded many times. J is TRBJ2-1 and V is TRBV7-9; D ambiguous. Trimming cost V 5 bases and J 3 bases, with 11 bases left between them. The CDR3 totals 14 residues. The germline CDR1 and CDR2 sequences are SEHNR and FQNEAQ (reference sequence). The CDR3 DNA reads TGTGCCAGCAGCCGACCTGAAGGCTACAATGAGCAGTTCTTC. Its translation is CASSRPEGYNEQFF.

This clone showed up many times. The chain combines TRBV7-9 with TRBJ1-2; 7 positions agree with TRBD1. The V and J ends lost 2 bases and 4 bases, in that order; junction bases with no gene match: 4. This CDR3 is 14 amino acids long. Looked up from germline, CDR1 is SEHNR and CDR2 is FQNEAQ (reference sequence). DNA for the CDR3: TGTGCCAGCAGCTTATGGACAGGCAGCTATGGCTACACCTTC. The encoded protein is CASSLWTGSYGYTF.

This rearrangement joins TRBV29-1 to TRBJ1-2; D not resolved. The ends were cut back, 4 bases at V and 4 bases at J, with 10 bases in the middle. The germline gives CDR1 SQVTM, CDR2 ANQGSEA. The CDR3 has 12 residues. For the CDR3, the DNA is TGCAGCGTTGTCAACAGCGGCTATGGCTACACCTTC. It is translated as CSVVNSGYGYTF. The whole variable domain, filled in from reference TRBV29-1 and TRBJ1-2, reads SAVISQKPSRDICQRGTSLTIQCQVDSQVTMMFWYRQQPGQSLTLIATANQGSEATYESGFVIDKFPISRPNLTFSTLTVSNMSPEDSSIYLCSVVNSGYGYTFGSGTRLTVV.

This clone occurred many times. The chain is built from TRBV29-1 and TRBJ2-1; TRBD2 matches 11 bases. With V trimmed by 3 bases and J by 4 bases, 5 bases remained unmatched. Germline V gene lookup returns CDR1 SQVTM and CDR2 ANQGSEA. This CDR3 has 15 residues. Here the CDR3 reads CSVDKTSGVYNEQFF. The CDR3, as DNA: TGCAGCGTTGATAAGACTAGCGGGGTATACAATGAGCAGTTCTTC.

This clone was observed a handful of times. The chain recombines TRBV28 with TRBJ1-2, with 12 bases lining up with TRBD1. V shed 11 bases and J 7 bases; nucleotides not matched to a gene: 5. CDR1 and CDR2 from the germline V gene are MDHEN and SYDVKM. This CDR3 has 12 residues. The CDR3 is CAGGQGALGYTF. Written as DNA, the CDR3 is TGTGCCGGGGGACAGGGGGCGCTTGGCTACACCTTC.

The chain employs TRBV7-9 and TRBJ1-6; unclear D gene. Trimming took off 0 bases at V and 5 bases at J, with 8 bases between the two ends. The CDR3 consists of 15 residues. Germline V gene sequence: CDR1 SEHNR, CDR2 FQNEAQ (reference sequence). The CDR3 DNA reads TGTGCCAGCAGCTTAGCGGCCATCAATAATTCACCCCTCCACTTT. Amino acids: CASSLAAINNSPLHF.

The chain employs TRBV28 and TRBJ2-4; D is possibly TRBD1 (6 bases). The length of the CDR3 is 13 residues. From germline, CDR1 is MDHEN and CDR2 SYDVKM. V was pared by 2 bases and J by 6 bases, with 8 bases between. The CDR3 nucleotides read TGTGCCAGCAGTTTAGACAGGCTAAACATTCAGTACTTC. As protein: CASSLDRLNIQYF.

This clone showed up many times. The chain carries TRBV7-9 and TRBJ2-1, with D tentatively TRBD1 or TRBD2 (5 bases each). This CDR3 region has 14 residues. CDR1 is SEHNR and CDR2 is FQNEAQ in the germline V gene (reference sequence). Between the trimmed V and J ends, which lost 6 bases and 10 bases, there was a span of 19 bases. The CDR3 spells CASRSGTSWGEQFF. CDR3 coding DNA: TGTGCCAGCAGGTCCGGGACCAGCTGGGGAGAGCAGTTCTTC.

The V gene is TRBV5-4, the J gene TRBJ2-5, with 8 bases identical to TRBD2. V shed 5 bases and J 7 bases; nucleotides not matched to a gene: 13. Germline V gives CDR1 SGHNT, CDR2 YYREEE (reference sequence). This CDR3 is 15 amino acids long. The CDR3: CASRGLGGGRGTQYF. The CDR3 DNA is TGTGCCAGCAGGGGACTAGGGGGGGGCCGTGGGACCCAGTACTTC.

This clone was seen a handful of times. The rearrangement joins TRBV4-1 to TRBJ1-4; TRBD1 is a possible D gene (6 bases). Germline V gene data show CDR1 as MGHRA and CDR2 as YSYEKL. Deletions cut 3 bases from V and 2 bases from J, with 10 bases between. The CDR3 consists of 15 residues. This chain's CDR3 is CASSQRTATNEKLFF. In DNA, the CDR3 is TGCGCCAGCAGCCAGCGGACAGCTACTAATGAAAAACTGTTTTTT.

This clone was found a few times. The J gene is TRBJ2-6, the V gene TRBV7-3, with D unresolved. The germline V gene encodes CDR1 SGHTA and CDR2 FQGTGA. Deletions cut 5 bases from V and 0 bases from J, with 11 bases between. This CDR3 comprises 16 residues. In nucleotides, the CDR3 is TGTGCCAGCAGCACATGGACGGGCTCTGGGGCCAACGTCCTGACTTTC. This encodes CASSTWTGSGANVLTF.

This chain uses TRBV2 with TRBJ2-1; D remains unclear. Per germline, CDR1 SNHLY and CDR2 FYNNEI. The CDR3 is made up of 14 amino acids. V was clipped by 2 bases and J by 9 bases, with 14 bases between them. This CDR3 reads CASSESSASSEQFF. CDR3 bases: TGTGCCAGCAGTGAAAGTTCGGCATCCAGTGAGCAGTTCTTC.

V gene TRBV27 combines with J gene TRBJ2-3, with D possibly TRBD1 on 5 matching bases. Looked up from germline, CDR1 is MNHEY and CDR2 is SMNVEV (reference sequence). This CDR3 comprises 16 residues. V lost 3 bases and J 2 bases, leaving 15 bases between the germline ends. This CDR3 is CASSLSGSLITDTQYF. The DNA for the CDR3 is TGTGCCAGCAGTTTGTCAGGGTCGCTGATCACAGATACGCAGTATTTT.

There are a few counts of this clone. V usage is TRBV2 and J usage is TRBJ1-5; D ambiguous. Germline V lookup: CDR1 SNHLY, CDR2 FYNNEI. This CDR3 contains 12 residues. V gave up 8 bases and J gave up 3 bases, with 8 bases separating them. The CDR3 sequence is CASGLFNQPQHF. The CDR3 DNA is TGTGCCAGCGGACTTTTCAATCAGCCCCAGCATTTT. Full variable domain (outside the CDR3, taken from reference TRBV2 and TRBJ1-5): EPEVTQTPSHQVTQMGQEVILRCVPISNHLYFYWYRQILGQKVEFLVSFYNNEISEKSEIFDDQFSVERPDGSNFTLKIRSTKLEDSAMYFCASGLFNQPQHFGDGTRLSIL.